What follows are 22 T cell receptor beta chains derived from one specimen sequenced in a study of T-cell reconstitution after alpha-beta-depleted transplantation in children. Unique molecular identifiers were incorporated during preparation of the TCRbeta library. TCRdb recomputed calls from the PCR reads with MiXCR, one row per CDR3 protein. The sample lists almost 400,000 distinct CDR3 sequences; roughly 20% were seen once. The sequencing here drew on PBMCs from the stem cell graft donor, taken from the stem cell graft. These TCRs come from a human donor who donated a stem cell graft to a child with acute myeloid leukemia.

The V call is TRBV30, the J call TRBJ1-5, with D hard to call. Deletions cut 0 bases from V and 1 base from J, with 10 bases between. Per the germline V gene, CDR1 is GTSNPN and CDR2 is SVGIG (reference sequence). The CDR3 sequence is 15 residues long. The CDR3: CAWSVSGISNQPQHF. The DNA of the CDR3 is TGTGCCTGGAGTGTGTCAGGTATAAGCAATCAGCCCCAGCATTTT.

This clonotype came up many times. The gene calls are TRBV20-1 and TRBJ1-1, with D perhaps matching TRBD1 (5 bases). Germline lookup yields CDR1 DFQATT and CDR2 SNEGSKA (reference sequence). The V gene lost 5 bases and the J gene lost 0 bases, with 13 bases spanning the gap. The CDR3 length is 14 residues. The chain's CDR3 is CSAQSGTMNTEAFF. The CDR3 region has the DNA TGCAGTGCTCAATCTGGGACTATGAACACTGAAGCTTTCTTT.

This clonotype was recorded at least ten times. CDR3 bases: TGTGCCAGCAGTTTCGGTACGGTAGATACGCAGTATTTT. Translating it yields CASSFGTVDTQYF. The V gene is TRBV12-3 or TRBV12-4, the J gene TRBJ2-3; no clear D. The V end was cut by 3 bases, the J end by 5 bases, with 9 bases between. CDR3 length: 13 residues.

This clonotype has just a few counts. This sequence joins TRBV4-1 and TRBJ2-6; D perhaps matches TRBD2 (5 bases). The V end lost 7 bases, the J end lost 0 bases, and 7 bases lay between the germline ends. CDR1 and CDR2 (germline): MGHRA, YSYEKL. The CDR3 is made up of 14 amino acids. CDR3 nucleotides: TGCGCCAGCACCACTAGCTCTGGGGCCAACGTCCTGACTTTC. Amino acid sequence: CASTTSSGANVLTF.

This clonotype showed up many times. V usage is TRBV29-1 and J usage is TRBJ2-4; unclear D gene. The CDR3 sequence is 13 residues long. Per germline, CDR1 SQVTM and CDR2 ANQGSEA. Trimming shortened V by 7 bases and J by 2 bases, and 12 bases separated the two germline ends. CDR3 amino acids: CSAFGRTKNIQYF. The CDR3 bases are TGCAGCGCCTTTGGACGGACCAAAAACATTCAGTACTTC.

There are many counts of this clonotype. V usage is TRBV15 and J usage is TRBJ2-7; 12 nucleotides agree with TRBD2. The CDR3 has 15 residues. Germline CDR1 LNHNV, CDR2 YYDKDF (reference sequence). V was pared by 4 bases and J by 4 bases, with 5 bases of the junction left unmatched. This CDR3 reads CATSNGLAGQYEQYF. The CDR3 region has the DNA TGTGCCACCAGCAACGGACTAGCGGGACAGTACGAGCAGTACTTC.

This clonotype was counted between two and nine times. This chain's CDR3 is CASSLGDTTDTQYF. DNA of the CDR3: TGTGCCAGCAGCTTGGGGGACACTACAGATACGCAGTATTTT. The chain is built from TRBV5-5 and TRBJ2-3; a possible D gene is TRBD1 (6 bases). Germline assignment: CDR1 SGHKS and CDR2 YYEKEE (reference sequence). The CDR3 runs 14 residues. V lost 0 bases and J 3 bases, leaving 8 bases between the germline ends.

This clonotype was counted ten times or more. The gene calls are TRBV20-1 and TRBJ2-3, with 10 bases identical to TRBD2. CDR3 length equals 13 residues. V shed 6 bases, J shed 4 bases, and the junction held 4 bases outside the gene matches. CDR1 DFQATT and CDR2 SNEGSKA come from the germline V gene (reference sequence). The CDR3 DNA reads TGCAGTGCCGGGCTAGCGGGAGCAGATACGCAGTATTTT. Translation: CSAGLAGADTQYF.

The table lists this clonotype with many counts. The chain joins TRBV29-1 to TRBJ2-7; a weak D match, TRBD1 (6 bases). V was trimmed by 2 bases and J by 2 bases, leaving 13 bases between them. Germline V gene sequence: CDR1 SQVTM, CDR2 ANQGSEA. The length of the CDR3 is 14 residues. Written as DNA, the CDR3 is TGCAGCGTTGAAACAGGACAGTCAACCTACGAGCAGTACTTC. As protein: CSVETGQSTYEQYF.

This sequence joins TRBV20-1 and TRBJ2-2; TRBD2 aligns across 8 bases. With 3 bases clipped from V and 1 base from J, the junction kept 7 bases outside the gene matches. Germline V gene data show CDR1 as DFQATT and CDR2 as SNEGSKA (reference sequence). The CDR3 has 16 residues. The CDR3 sequence: CSASVAGGLNTGELFF. CDR3 bases: TGCAGTGCTAGTGTTGCGGGAGGCTTGAACACCGGGGAGCTGTTTTTT.

A few counts support this clonotype. The chain links TRBV20-1 to TRBJ1-4, with TRBD1 matching 10 bases. V shed 6 bases and J 3 bases; nucleotides not matched to a gene: 16. CDR3 size: 18 residues. Germline V CDR1 and CDR2: DFQATT, SNEGSKA (reference sequence). CDR3 amino acids: CSANDRGRKKESNEKLFF. The CDR3 region has the DNA TGCAGTGCCAACGACAGGGGGCGTAAGAAAGAGTCTAATGAAAAACTGTTTTTT.

V usage is TRBV20-1 and J usage is TRBJ2-3; the D is unclear. The CDR3 length is 13 residues. CDR1 DFQATT and CDR2 SNEGSKA come from the germline V gene (reference sequence). V was trimmed by 3 bases and J by 2 bases, leaving 9 bases between them. CDR3 protein: CSASSLVTDTQYF. The DNA of the CDR3 is TGCAGTGCTAGTTCCCTCGTCACAGATACGCAGTATTTT.

This clonotype was observed at least ten times. V usage is TRBV12-3 or TRBV12-4 and J usage is TRBJ1-1, with D hard to call. The length of the CDR3 is 13 residues. Between the trimmed V and J ends, which lost 6 bases and 8 bases, there was a span of 16 bases. CDR3 sequence reads: CASSNTDRQEAFF. CDR3 DNA sequence: TGTGCCAGCAGCAATACGGACCGACAAGAAGCTTTCTTT.

This clonotype was seen more than once but under ten times. The V call is TRBV6-5, the J call TRBJ2-2; 9 positions agree with TRBD1. The germline V gene has CDR1 MNHEY and CDR2 SVGAGI. Trimming removed 0 bases from V and 4 bases from J; junction bases left unmatched: 6. The CDR3 runs 17 residues. CDR3 nucleotide sequence: TGTGCCAGCAGTTACTCGACCGGACAGGGGCCCACCGGGGAGCTGTTTTTT. Amino acid sequence: CASSYSTGQGPTGELFF.

The rearrangement links TRBV27 to TRBJ2-7; TRBD1 might be the D (5 bases). Germline V gene data show CDR1 as MNHEY and CDR2 as SMNVEV (reference sequence). The CDR3 spans 15 residues. Trimming pared 7 bases from V and 2 bases from J, leaving 18 bases between. In DNA, the CDR3 is TGTGCCAGCAAACAGGAGACACTCTCCCCCTACGAGCAGTACTTC. This gives the protein CASKQETLSPYEQYF.

This clonotype was seen repeatedly, ten times or more. V is TRBV18 and J is TRBJ2-7, with D hard to call. The V and J ends lost 2 bases and 0 bases respectively, with 14 bases between them. This CDR3 region has 16 residues. From germline, CDR1 is KGHSH and CDR2 LQKENI. The CDR3 nucleotides read TGTGCCAGCTCACCAAAGCCCCTACAGAGCTCCTACGAGCAGTACTTC. Its protein is CASSPKPLQSSYEQYF.

This clonotype appeared a few times. The V gene is TRBV6-6, the J gene TRBJ1-1, with D hard to call. CDR1 MNHNY and CDR2 SVGAGI come from the germline V gene (reference sequence). V lost 6 bases and J lost 0, with 8 bases in between. CDR3 length equals 13 residues. The chain's CDR3 is CASSRGVNTEAFF. The CDR3 DNA is TGTGCCAGCAGCCGAGGAGTGAACACTGAAGCTTTCTTT.

This chain links TRBV27 with TRBJ1-6, with a tentative D call TRBD1 (5 bases). The CDR3 length is 16 residues. The germline CDR1 and CDR2 sequences are MNHEY and SMNVEV (reference sequence). The germline V and J ends were trimmed by 5 bases and 11 bases, with 22 bases remaining between them. The CDR3 reads CASSKGLSVLPAPLHF. Here the CDR3 DNA reads TGTGCCAGCAGTAAGGGACTTTCGGTGCTTCCTGCACCCCTCCACTTT.

This clonotype came up a few times. This rearrangement joins TRBV4-2 to TRBJ2-1; 14 bases are a match to TRBD2. The CDR3 extends over 19 amino acids. Germline values: CDR1 LGHNA, CDR2 YNFKEQ. With V trimmed by 4 bases and J by 4 bases, 12 bases remained unmatched. CDR3 DNA sequence: TGTGCCAGCAGCCCATACCCGGGACTAGCGGGAGTAGGTTACAATGAGCAGTTCTTC. Protein product: CASSPYPGLAGVGYNEQFF.

The chain uses TRBV12-3 or TRBV12-4 and TRBJ2-5; D tentatively fits TRBD1 or TRBD2 (5 bases each). The V gene lost 5 bases and the J gene lost 2 bases, with 18 bases spanning the gap. This CDR3 spans 16 amino acids. The CDR3 region has the DNA TGTGCCAGCAGTCCCTATGGACGGGACGTACAAGAGACCCAGTACTTC. Amino acids: CASSPYGRDVQETQYF.

The chain uses TRBV4-1 and TRBJ2-1; 9 nucleotides line up with TRBD2. In germline, CDR1 is MGHRA, CDR2 YSYEKL. V gave up 1 base and J gave up 0 bases; unmatched junction bases: 4. The CDR3 loop spans 17 amino acids. This CDR3 is CASSQGSSGSSYNEQFF. Written as DNA, the CDR3 is TGCGCCAGCAGCCAAGGTAGTAGCGGGAGCTCCTACAATGAGCAGTTCTTC.

This chain connects TRBV6-1 to TRBJ2-4, with D possibly matching TRBD1 (6 bases). Germline V gene lookup returns CDR1 MNHNS and CDR2 SASEGT. V lost 6 bases and J 5 bases, leaving 11 bases between the germline ends. The CDR3 spans 13 residues. CDR3 protein: CASSRDTENIQYF. CDR3 bases: TGTGCCAGCAGCCGGGACACTGAAAACATTCAGTACTTC.